The 32 T cell receptor beta chains below all came from one sample that was sequenced in a study of T cells in Graves' hyperthyroidism and ophthalmopathy. TCR beta CDR3 regions were amplified from RNA transcripts. First-round RT-PCR of the TCR CDR3 relied on the HTBI primer set. Using its own MiXCR run on the multiplex PCR reads, TCRdb lists one record per CDR3 protein. The sample records about 640,000 distinct CDR3 sequences, 20% being singletons. The sample consisted of blood. These receptors were collected from a man younger than 45 with Graves' ophthalmopathy.

This clonotype was observed many times. The CDR3 spells CASSPTSGNYNEQFF. DNA of the CDR3: TGTGCCAGCTCTCCGACTAGCGGGAATTACAATGAGCAGTTCTTC. This chain joins TRBV18 and TRBJ2-1, with 11 bases matching TRBD2. V was pared by 6 bases and J by 4 bases, with 5 bases of the junction left unmatched. Per the germline V gene, CDR1 is KGHSH and CDR2 is LQKENI. The CDR3 runs to 15 residues.

In its sample, this clonotype was seen many times. The chain links TRBV28 to TRBJ2-5; D is uncertain. Germline CDR1 is MDHEN and CDR2 is SYDVKM. V was cut by 5 bases and J by 5 bases, with 24 bases left in between. The CDR3 covers 17 residues. CDR3 nucleotides: TGTGCCAGCAGTCCTCTGGTGTTTGGCGTTAATCGGGAGACCCAGTACTTC. Amino acids: CASSPLVFGVNRETQYF.

This clonotype was observed a few times. The chain uses TRBV19 and TRBJ1-2; TRBD1 aligns across 7 bases. This CDR3 contains 14 residues. From germline, CDR1 is LNHDA and CDR2 SQIVND (reference sequence). V trimming: 4 bases; J trimming: 10 bases; junction bases outside the gene matches: 12. DNA of the CDR3: TGTGCCAGTAGTAATGGGCGACAGGGAAGTGCCTACACCTTC. This translates into CASSNGRQGSAYTF.

In this sample, this clonotype turned up many times. This chain uses TRBV28 with TRBJ2-7, with 8 bases lining up with TRBD1. The J segment lost 5 bases and the V segment lost 5 bases, leaving 11 bases of the junction unmatched. From germline, CDR1 is MDHEN and CDR2 SYDVKM. This CDR3 spans 15 amino acids. The CDR3 DNA reads as TGTGCCAGCAGTGCCCCTTGGACAGGGCCTAACGAGCAGTACTTC. Translating it yields CASSAPWTGPNEQYF.

This clonotype was counted only a few times. The genes are TRBV28 and TRBJ2-3; a weak D match, TRBD2 (7 bases). V lost 7 bases, J lost 3 bases, and 20 bases lay in between. CDR1 and CDR2 from the germline V gene are MDHEN and SYDVKM. The CDR3 has 16 amino acids. The CDR3 spells CASTKRAAGATDTQYF. The CDR3 DNA reads TGTGCCAGCACCAAAAGGGCGGCGGGGGCTACAGATACGCAGTATTTT.

Details on this clonotype: One end of the junction is discordant with germline, which a read error may explain. This chain uses TRBV10-3 with TRBJ2-1; TRBD2 might be the D (5 bases). CDR1 and CDR2 from the germline V gene are ENHRY and SYGVKD. This CDR3 is 19 amino acids long. The CDR3 DNA reads as TGTGCCATCAGTGGTAGCGTTGTCGGGCTCTTAAGCTCCTACAGTGAGCAGTTCTTC. Translated, it gives CAISGSVVGLLSSYSEQFF.

This clonotype was picked up many times. V is TRBV12-3 or TRBV12-4 and J is TRBJ2-7; D ambiguous. The CDR3 spans 13 residues. Deletions cut 2 bases from V and 2 bases from J, with 7 bases between. CDR3 sequence: CASSLRPTYEQYF. The DNA of the CDR3 is TGTGCCAGCAGTTTAAGGCCGACCTACGAGCAGTACTTC.

This clonotype was seen a handful of times. The chain's CDR3 is CASSLKGSGTGELFF. CDR3 nucleotides: TGTGCCAGCAGCTTGAAGGGGTCGGGAACCGGGGAGCTGTTTTTT. The chain employs TRBV5-8 and TRBJ2-2; D is perhaps TRBD1 or TRBD2 (5 bases each). V was trimmed by 1 base and J by 5 bases, leaving 12 bases between them. CDR3 length: 15 residues. Germline V gene lookup returns CDR1 SGHTS and CDR2 YDEGEE.

There are many counts of this clonotype. V is TRBV7-9 and J is TRBJ2-1, with D uncertain. The CDR3 runs to 15 residues. CDR1 and CDR2 from the germline V gene are SEHNR and FQNEAQ (reference sequence). The V end was cut by 5 bases, the J end by 9 bases, with 20 bases between. CDR3 DNA: TGTGCCAGCAGCCCCATAAGGGTACAGTTACCTGAGCAGTTCTTC. Encoded protein: CASSPIRVQLPEQFF.

The chain has TRBV5-1 and TRBJ2-2, with D perhaps TRBD2 (6 bases). This CDR3 has 14 residues. V lost 2 bases and J lost 5, with 10 bases in between. CDR1 and CDR2 (germline): SGHRS, YFSETQ. The CDR3 DNA reads as TGCGCCAGCAGCTTAGGGGACTCAACCGGGGAGCTGTTTTTT. It specifies CASSLGDSTGELFF.

This sequence joins TRBV27 and TRBJ2-7, with D possibly called TRBD1 or TRBD2 (5 bases each). Trimming left V 4 bases short and J 3 bases short, with 16 bases between. The germline V gene has CDR1 MNHEY and CDR2 SMNVEV (reference sequence). The CDR3 is 15 amino acids. CDR3 sequence reads: CASSSPLLGRYEQYF. CDR3 bases: TGTGCCAGCAGTTCCCCTCTATTGGGACGCTACGAGCAGTACTTC.

The chain uses TRBV7-2 and TRBJ2-1; 10 bases map to TRBD2. CDR3 length: 15 residues. The ends lost 5 bases at V and 4 bases at J; junction bases unmatched: 5. Germline values: CDR1 SGHTA, CDR2 FQGNSA. CDR3 sequence (DNA): TGTGCCAGCAGCCCCGGGACTAGCGAATACAATGAGCAGTTCTTC. Residues: CASSPGTSEYNEQFF. Full variable domain (missing parts from reference TRBV7-2 and TRBJ2-1): GAGVSQSPSNKVTEKGKDVELRCDPISGHTALYWYRQSLGQGLEFLIYFQGNSAPDKSGLPSDRFSAERTGGSVSTLTIQRTQQEDSAVYLCASSPGTSEYNEQFFGPGTRLTVL.

The chain is built from TRBV6-2 or TRBV6-3 and TRBJ2-7; 10 bases map to TRBD2. The germline V gene has CDR1 MNHEY and CDR2 SVGEGT. This CDR3 spans 14 amino acids. Trimming cost V 7 bases and J 2 bases; bases outside gene matches: 5. CDR3 sequence: CASTLLAGPYEQYF. Here the CDR3 DNA reads TGTGCCAGCACTTTACTAGCGGGACCCTACGAGCAGTACTTC.

This clonotype showed up just a few times. The V gene is TRBV20-1, the J gene TRBJ2-7, with 8 bases lining up with TRBD2. CDR1 is DFQATT, CDR2 SNEGSKA, per germline (reference sequence). The CDR3 contains 15 residues. The trim removed 2 bases at V and 5 bases at J, leaving 11 bases unmatched. The CDR3 DNA follows: TGCAGTGCTAGATTCAGAGCGGGAGACAAGAACGAGCAGTACTTC. It yields the protein CSARFRAGDKNEQYF.

This clonotype has at least ten counts. V is TRBV2 and J is TRBJ1-1; possibly TRBD1 for D (5 bases). This CDR3 spans 15 amino acids. Germline V CDR1 and CDR2: SNHLY, FYNNEI. Trimming took off 2 bases at V and 4 bases at J, with 14 bases between the two ends. The CDR3 protein is CASSEQIVRGTEAFF. CDR3 nucleotides: TGTGCCAGCAGTGAACAGATAGTGAGGGGCACTGAAGCTTTCTTT.

This chain links TRBV7-9 with TRBJ2-1, with unresolved D. The CDR3 runs 16 residues. Between the trimmed V and J ends, which lost 4 bases and 0 bases, there was a span of 13 bases. Germline V gene sequence: CDR1 SEHNR, CDR2 FQNEAQ (reference sequence). CDR3 residues: CASSWQLKPSYNEQFF. DNA for the CDR3: TGTGCCAGCAGCTGGCAACTAAAACCCTCCTACAATGAGCAGTTCTTC.

A remark on this clonotype: Its ends do not fully match the called genes, so a read error is possible. The rearrangement links TRBV3-1 to TRBJ2-2, with 7 bases lining up with TRBD2. CDR1 is LGHDT, CDR2 YNNKEL, per germline (reference sequence). This CDR3 is 18 amino acids long. The CDR3 DNA reads as TGTGCCAGCAGCGAAGAGGGAGGGCGGCGCGTAAGCACCGGGGAGCTGTTTTTT. Its translation: CASSEEGGRRVSTGELFF.

J is TRBJ2-7 and V is TRBV28, with D maybe TRBD1 (6 bases). Germline V CDR1 and CDR2: MDHEN, SYDVKM. V lost 6 bases to trimming and J lost 7 bases, with 10 bases between them. The CDR3 sequence is 11 residues long. CDR3 sequence (DNA): TGTGCCAGCAGGTTCGGGACAGAGCAGTACTTC. Its translation: CASRFGTEQYF.

Ten or more counts support this clonotype. V is TRBV2 and J is TRBJ1-1; D perhaps matches TRBD1 (5 bases). Trimming removed 8 bases from V and 0 bases from J, with 13 bases in between. The length of the CDR3 is 14 residues. Germline V gene sequence: CDR1 SNHLY, CDR2 FYNNEI. In nucleotides, the CDR3 is TGTGCCAGCTCAGAGGGGCCCATGAACACTGAAGCTTTCTTT. It translates to CASSEGPMNTEAFF.

CDR3 protein: CASRLGQGWANIQYF. The CDR3 DNA follows: TGTGCCAGCAGACTAGGGCAGGGCTGGGCAAACATTCAGTACTTC. This sequence joins TRBV28 and TRBJ2-4; D possibly uses TRBD1 or TRBD2 (5 bases each). Trimming cost V 6 bases and J 6 bases, with 18 bases left between them. The CDR3 totals 15 residues. CDR1 is MDHEN and CDR2 is SYDVKM in the germline V gene.

This clonotype was detected a few times. This chain uses TRBV24-1 with TRBJ2-1, with TRBD2 matching 9 bases. The germline V gene encodes CDR1 KGHDR and CDR2 SFDVKD. J was trimmed by 4 bases and V by 4 bases; bases with no gene match: 7. The CDR3 runs 16 residues. The CDR3 bases are TGTGCCACCAGTGACTCTACCGGACTAGCGTACAATGAGCAGTTCTTC. This encodes CATSDSTGLAYNEQFF.

This clonotype has a count of ten or more. This sequence joins TRBV3-1 and TRBJ2-7; TRBD2 agrees at 12 bases. The CDR3 covers 15 residues. Germline V gene lookup returns CDR1 LGHDT and CDR2 YNNKEL (reference sequence). Unmatched junction bases numbered 4, after V lost 5 bases and J lost 2 bases. CDR3 region: CASSGRTSGAYEQYF. The CDR3 coding sequence is TGTGCCAGCAGCGGGCGGACTAGCGGGGCCTACGAGCAGTACTTC.

This clonotype appeared a few times. At one of its ends the junction is not consistent with the germline gene, which may arise from a read error. The V gene is TRBV13, the J gene TRBJ2-5, with D unresolved. CDR3 length: 14 amino acids. CDR1 is PRHDT and CDR2 is FYEKMQ in the germline V gene (reference sequence). The CDR3 here is CASSSGQPMETQYF. As DNA, the CDR3 is TGCGCCAGCAGCTCGGGTCAGCCCATGGAGACCCAGTACTTC.

This chain joins TRBV20-1 and TRBJ2-1; the match to TRBD2 covers 8 bases. From germline, CDR1 is DFQATT and CDR2 SNEGSKA (reference sequence). J gave up 0 bases and V 0 bases, and 16 bases lay outside the gene matches. The CDR3 extends over 20 amino acids. The CDR3 nucleotides are TGCAGTGCTAGAGATCCACGAGGAAGACGGGAGGGGAGCTCCTACAATGAGCAGTTCTTC. Translated, it gives CSARDPRGRREGSSYNEQFF.

On this clonotype itself: The junction departs from the called germline gene at one end, perhaps through a read error. The chain employs TRBV3-1 and TRBJ2-2, with a weak D call TRBD2 (6 bases). There are 16 residues in the CDR3. Germline CDR1 and CDR2: LGHDT and YNNKEL (reference sequence). The CDR3 here is CASSQTLGRGTGGLFF. The DNA for the CDR3 is TGTGCCAGCAGCCAAACACTCGGTAGAGGGACCGGGGGGCTGTTTTTT.

This clonotype was found many times. This chain links TRBV12-3 or TRBV12-4 with TRBJ2-1; 14 nucleotides align to TRBD2. V lost 5 bases, J lost 4 bases, and 7 bases stayed unmatched. This CDR3 spans 17 amino acids. The CDR3 loop is CASSTPGLAGDYNEQFF. CDR3 in DNA: TGTGCCAGCAGTACGCCGGGACTAGCGGGAGATTACAATGAGCAGTTCTTC.

In this sample, this clonotype turned up once. This chain uses TRBV18 with TRBJ2-5, with D unresolved. V lost 2 bases and J 5 bases, leaving 9 bases between the germline ends. CDR3 length: 13 amino acids. Germline V CDR1 and CDR2: KGHSH, LQKENI. Here the CDR3 reads CASSPWGGETQYF. The CDR3 DNA reads as TGTGCCAGCTCACCATGGGGTGGGGAGACCCAGTACTTC.

This clonotype was detected only a few times. The chain links TRBV15 to TRBJ2-5, with 9 bases lining up with TRBD1. V shed 0 bases, J shed 12 bases, and the junction held 11 bases outside the gene matches. The CDR3 is 15 amino acids. The germline V gene encodes CDR1 LNHNV and CDR2 YYDKDF (reference sequence). The CDR3 nucleotides read TGTGCCACCAGCAGAGATCGTACGCGGACAGGGGATAAGTACTTC. It yields the protein CATSRDRTRTGDKYF.

In this sample, this clonotype turned up a few times. V is TRBV27 and J is TRBJ2-3; unclear D gene. Germline loops: CDR1 MNHEY, CDR2 SMNVEV (reference sequence). Trimming pared 5 bases from V and 4 bases from J, leaving 7 bases between. The CDR3 runs 12 residues. CDR3 in amino acids: CASSRKSDTQYF. The CDR3 coding sequence is TGTGCCAGCAGTCGTAAGTCAGATACGCAGTATTTT.

The gene calls are TRBV18 and TRBJ2-7, with 11 bases matching TRBD1. V was clipped by 1 base and J by 3 bases; unmatched bases: 5. The CDR3 loop spans 16 amino acids. Per the germline V gene, CDR1 is KGHSH and CDR2 is LQKENI. The CDR3 is CASSPQLDRGLYEQYF. DNA of the CDR3: TGTGCCAGCTCACCACAACTGGACAGGGGGCTCTACGAGCAGTACTTC.

The chain carries TRBV15 and TRBJ1-4; D is unclear. Germline CDR1 reads LNHNV; CDR2 reads YYDKDF (reference sequence). V was clipped by 3 bases and J by 10 bases, with 18 bases between them. The CDR3 covers 15 residues. This chain's CDR3 is CATSRDDTPAGKLFF. The CDR3 DNA reads as TGTGCCACCAGCAGGGATGACACCCCCGCCGGAAAACTGTTTTTT.

About this clonotype itself: This sequence may be a read error, since a much larger clone differs from it by one base. The chain couples TRBV12-3 or TRBV12-4 to TRBJ1-2; 7 nucleotides agree with TRBD1. V was pared by 5 bases and J by 5 bases, with 11 bases of the junction left unmatched. The CDR3 has 15 amino acids. CDR3 in DNA: TGTGCCAGCAGTCCAGCGGGACAGACTCTATATGGCTACACCTTC. Translated, it gives CASSPAGQTLYGYTF.